This TCR beta chain derives from a study of OX40 agonist ivuxolimab in advanced cancers. The wider study: Of mixed ages from roughly 23 to 85 and averaging around 60 years, the group was about 80% male. General observations from the study: Low levels of normalized T-cell clonal expansion also appeared in some nonresponders.

Sequencing used immunoSEQ multiplex PCR; TCRdb keeps in-frame clones, though not all of them. The table records over 70,000 clones, about 88% of them present only once. This clone was counted a single time. Its specificity is unknown. CDR3 length equals 15 residues. Germline V gene sequence: CDR1 LNHDA, CDR2 SQIVND (reference sequence). V was trimmed by 3 bases and J by 3 bases, leaving 11 bases between them. Sequences were derived from CD4+ or CD8+ T cells sorted from blood, sampled in a trial of the OX40 agonist ivuxolimab. The chain is built from TRBV19 and TRBJ2-2; tentative D call: TRBD1 (5 bases). This clonotype was sampled from an adult with an advanced solid tumor such as melanoma, head and neck, liver or kidney cancer. CDR3 DNA sequence: TGTGCCAGTAGTATTTTCAGGGTCGACACCGGGGAGCTGTTTTTT. Its protein product is CASSIFRVDTGELFF.